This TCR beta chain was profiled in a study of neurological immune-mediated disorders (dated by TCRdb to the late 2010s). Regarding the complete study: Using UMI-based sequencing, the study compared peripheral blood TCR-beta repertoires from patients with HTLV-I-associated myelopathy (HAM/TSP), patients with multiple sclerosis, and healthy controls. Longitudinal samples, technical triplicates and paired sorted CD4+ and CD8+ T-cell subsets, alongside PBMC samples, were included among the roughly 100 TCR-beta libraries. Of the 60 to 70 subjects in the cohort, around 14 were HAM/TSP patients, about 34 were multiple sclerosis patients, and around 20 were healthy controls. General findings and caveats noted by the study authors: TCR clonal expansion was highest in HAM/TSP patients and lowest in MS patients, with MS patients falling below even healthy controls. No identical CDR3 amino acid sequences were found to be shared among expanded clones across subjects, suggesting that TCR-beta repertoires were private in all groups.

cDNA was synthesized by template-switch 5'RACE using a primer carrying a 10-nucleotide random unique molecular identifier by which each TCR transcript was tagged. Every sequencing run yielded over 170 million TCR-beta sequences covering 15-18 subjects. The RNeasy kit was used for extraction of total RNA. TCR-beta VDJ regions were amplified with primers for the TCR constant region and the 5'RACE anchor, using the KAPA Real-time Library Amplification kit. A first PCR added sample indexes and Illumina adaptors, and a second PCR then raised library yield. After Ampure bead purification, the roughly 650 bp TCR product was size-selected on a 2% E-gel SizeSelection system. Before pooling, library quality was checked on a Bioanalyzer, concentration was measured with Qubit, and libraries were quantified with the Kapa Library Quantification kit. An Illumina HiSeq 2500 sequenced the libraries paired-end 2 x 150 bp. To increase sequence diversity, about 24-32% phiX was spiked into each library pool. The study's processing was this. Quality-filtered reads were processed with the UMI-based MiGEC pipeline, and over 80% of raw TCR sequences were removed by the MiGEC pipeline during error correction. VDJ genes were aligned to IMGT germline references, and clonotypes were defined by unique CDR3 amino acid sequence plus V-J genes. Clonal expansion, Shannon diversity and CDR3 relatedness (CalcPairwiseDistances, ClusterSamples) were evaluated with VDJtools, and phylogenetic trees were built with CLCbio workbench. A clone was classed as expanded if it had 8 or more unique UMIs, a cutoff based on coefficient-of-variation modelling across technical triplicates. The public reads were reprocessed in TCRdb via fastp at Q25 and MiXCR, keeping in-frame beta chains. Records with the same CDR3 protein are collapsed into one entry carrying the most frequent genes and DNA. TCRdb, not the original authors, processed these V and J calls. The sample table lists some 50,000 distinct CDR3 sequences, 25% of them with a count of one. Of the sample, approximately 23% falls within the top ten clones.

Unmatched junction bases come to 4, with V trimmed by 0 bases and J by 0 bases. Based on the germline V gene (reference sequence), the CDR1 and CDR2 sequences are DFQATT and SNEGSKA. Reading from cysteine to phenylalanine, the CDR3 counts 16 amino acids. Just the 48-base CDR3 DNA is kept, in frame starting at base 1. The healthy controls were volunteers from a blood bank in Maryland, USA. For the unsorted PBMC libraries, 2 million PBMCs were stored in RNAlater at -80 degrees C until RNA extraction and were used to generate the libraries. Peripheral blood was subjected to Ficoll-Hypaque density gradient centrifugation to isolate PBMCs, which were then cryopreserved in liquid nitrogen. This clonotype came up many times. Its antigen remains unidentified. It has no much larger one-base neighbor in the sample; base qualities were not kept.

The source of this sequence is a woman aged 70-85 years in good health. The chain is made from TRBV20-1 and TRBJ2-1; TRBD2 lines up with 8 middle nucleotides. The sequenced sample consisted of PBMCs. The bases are TGCAGTGCTAGAGACCCGAGCGGGAGCTCCTACAATGAGCAGTTCTTC. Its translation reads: CSARDPSGSSYNEQFF.